In its sample, the clone carrying this T cell receptor (beta chain) was seen a few times. Its antigen is unidentified. This sample is drawn from a study of beta chain features in type 1 diabetes. The study's findings and limits: Moderately but significantly shorter TCRB CDR3s were found in Type 1 diabetes patients in all four CD4+ subsets.

V dropped 6 bases and J dropped 5; count of bases not matched to a gene: 9. The germline V gene has CDR1 SQVTM and CDR2 ANQGSEA. The CDR3 is made up of 14 amino acids. Investigators reverse transcribed all isolated RNA, so they sequenced expressed TCRB transcripts. The repertoire was sequenced with immunoSEQ multiplex PCR; TCRdb's copy has only in-frame clones and lacks some. The profile covers hundreds of thousands of clones, with approximately 9.7% appearing a single time and approximately 1% taken by the ten largest. The chain recombines TRBV29-1 with TRBJ2-3; 9 nucleotides align to TRBD1. The origin of this receptor is a man younger than 45 with type 1 diabetes. Source material: central memory CD4+ T cells from blood. DNA for the CDR3: TGCAGCGTCGTTAGGGACAGGGCTGGAGATACGCAGTATTTT. This encodes CSVVRDRAGDTQYF.